This T cell receptor (beta chain) was recorded in a study of blood T cell repertoires in COVID-19. The ends lost 1 base at V and 2 bases at J; junction bases unmatched: 9. Germline CDR1 reads SEHNR; CDR2 reads FQNEAQ (reference sequence). The CDR3 has 17 residues. The Seattle patients joined while their infection was active and were tracked longitudinally afterward. Using immunoSEQ multiplex PCR, the repertoire was profiled, and TCRdb retains in-frame clones only, with some absent. Altogether approximately 300,000 clones are present, 80% to 90% being singletons, with the ten largest covering 6.3%. The rearrangement uses TRBV7-9 and TRBJ2-3; TRBD2 aligns across 7 bases. This clonotype was obtained from a woman in her forties or fifties with COVID-19, enrolled during active disease. The sequenced sample was peripheral blood. The DNA for the CDR3 is TGTGCCAGCAGCTTAGTGGCTTTGCGGGAGTCCACAGATACGCAGTATTTT. This sequence encodes CASSLVALRESTDTQYF.